At least ten counts were recorded for the clone carrying this TCR beta chain. This sample is drawn from a study of T-cell memory formation after mild COVID-19. TCRdb called the 5' RACE reads again in MiXCR, with one record for every CDR3 protein. The table has 40,000 to 55,000 distinct CDR3 sequences, approximately 7% seen once. What was sequenced was PBMCs or a T cell subset sorted from them (not recorded which). The sequence was collected from a man aged 18 to 30 who had mild COVID-19 (a few samples of this study predate the infection). Cell type and time point are not known.

This chain's CDR3 is CASSLSAVSNQPQHF. CDR3 nucleotides: TGCGCCAGCAGCCTTAGCGCAGTTAGCAATCAGCCCCAGCATTTT. This chain uses TRBV4-3 with TRBJ1-5; D is ambiguous. The CDR3 has 15 residues. Germline CDR1 and CDR2: LGHNA and YSLEER. V was clipped by 4 bases and J by 0 bases, with 10 bases between them.